Listed here are 27 T cell receptor beta chains from one sample, sequenced in a study of blood T cell repertoires in COVID-19. Sequencing was performed with immunoSEQ multiplex PCR; in TCRdb, only in-frame clones are kept and a portion is missing. The sample includes 200,000 to 250,000 clones, about 84% of them seen just once. Input material: PBMCs or T cells enriched from blood (not recorded which). The receptors shown here come from a woman aged 45-65 years who had recovered from COVID-19.

V and J are TRBV25-1 and TRBJ2-3; D possibly corresponds to TRBD1 (6 bases). The ends were cut back, 6 bases at V and 2 bases at J, with 15 bases in the middle. Germline loops: CDR1 MGHDK, CDR2 SYGVNS. The CDR3 has 15 residues. CDR3 residues: CASRQGRVATDTQYF. DNA for the CDR3: TGTGCCAGCAGACAGGGCAGGGTCGCCACAGATACGCAGTATTTT.

This sequence joins TRBV28 and TRBJ1-2, with D possibly matching TRBD1 (5 bases). Trimming left V 9 bases short and J 2 bases short, with 19 bases between. The CDR3 contains 15 residues. Germline V lookup: CDR1 MDHEN, CDR2 SYDVKM. The CDR3 region is CASNTPTRANYGYTF. The CDR3, as DNA: TGTGCCAGTAACACTCCTACCAGGGCAAACTATGGCTACACCTTC.

This clone was observed a single time. J is TRBJ2-1 and V is TRBV5-6; a weak D match, TRBD2 (6 bases). The CDR3 runs 15 residues. Germline-derived CDR1 and CDR2 are SGHDT and YYEEEE. V lost 1 base to trimming and J lost 2 bases, with 10 bases between them. CDR3 bases: TGTGCCAGCAGCTTGTTCGGGAGTACCTACAATGAGCAGTTCTTC. This gives the protein CASSLFGSTYNEQFF.

The V call is TRBV7-3, the J call TRBJ2-4, with a tentative D call TRBD1 (6 bases). The CDR3 has 13 residues. Trimming removed 4 bases from V and 9 bases from J, with 13 bases in between. Germline CDR1 SGHTA, CDR2 FQGTGA. The CDR3, as DNA: TGTGCCAGCAGCTACACAGGGCAGGGCATTCAGTACTTC. It encodes CASSYTGQGIQYF.

The rearrangement uses TRBV4-1 and TRBJ1-1; 8 bases line up with TRBD1. Germline V CDR1 and CDR2: MGHRA, YSYEKL. The CDR3 has 16 residues. The junction had 6 bases not matched to a gene; V was cut back by 2 bases and J by 1 base. CDR3 region: CASSQMTGDGNTEAFF. CDR3 bases: TGCGCCAGCAGCCAAATGACAGGGGACGGGAACACTGAAGCTTTCTTT.

V and J are TRBV19 and TRBJ2-1; 8 nucleotides agree with TRBD2. Per germline, CDR1 LNHDA and CDR2 SQIVND (reference sequence). Unmatched junction bases numbered 16, after V lost 5 bases and J lost 4 bases. The CDR3 consists of 18 residues. CDR3 DNA sequence: TGTGCCAGTAGTGGCGGGCTTAGGGCGGGAGGCCGATACAATGAGCAGTTCTTC. Amino acid sequence: CASSGGLRAGGRYNEQFF.

The chain joins TRBV3-1 (or the pseudogene TRBV3-2) to TRBJ1-1; 10 nucleotides line up with TRBD1. The germline gives CDR1 LGHDT, CDR2 YNNKEL (reference sequence). With 4 bases clipped from V and 1 base from J, the junction kept 3 bases outside the gene matches. The CDR3 is made up of 15 amino acids. CDR3 sequence: CASSRRQGANTEAFF. Written as DNA, the CDR3 is TGTGCCAGCAGCCGCCGACAGGGGGCGAACACTGAAGCTTTCTTT.

The chain combines TRBV29-1 with TRBJ2-2; D unclear. The CDR3 runs 13 residues. Germline assignment: CDR1 SQVTM and CDR2 ANQGSEA. The V and J ends lost 6 bases and 0 bases respectively, with 8 bases between them. This CDR3 reads CSVRPSNTGELFF. In DNA form, the CDR3 reads TGCAGCGTGCGGCCGTCGAACACCGGGGAGCTGTTTTTT.

J is TRBJ2-2 and V is TRBV28, with 8 nucleotides matching TRBD1. Germline V lookup: CDR1 MDHEN, CDR2 SYDVKM. This CDR3 is built from 15 residues. After removal of 5 bases from V and 6 bases from J, the junction contained 8 bases not matched to a gene. The CDR3 protein is CASSLPQGAAGELFF. Written as DNA, the CDR3 is TGTGCCAGCAGTCTTCCTCAGGGGGCTGCCGGGGAGCTGTTTTTT.

The chain recombines TRBV9 with TRBJ2-3; tentative D call: TRBD1 (6 bases). Germline-derived CDR1 and CDR2 are SGDLS and YYNGEE. V lost 0 bases to trimming and J lost 6 bases, with 14 bases between them. The CDR3 covers 15 residues. DNA for the CDR3: TGTGCCAGCAGCGTAGCCCCTCAGGGGATGGATACGCAGTATTTT. Residues: CASSVAPQGMDTQYF.

The rearrangement links TRBV15 to TRBJ2-1; TRBD1 aligns across 7 bases. Germline CDR1 LNHNV, CDR2 YYDKDF (reference sequence). CDR3 size: 15 residues. V was clipped by 0 bases and J by 6 bases; unmatched bases: 5. In DNA, the CDR3 is TGTGCCACCAGCAGAGATCTGGCAGGGGGCAATGAGCAGTTCTTC. It is translated as CATSRDLAGGNEQFF.

The J gene is TRBJ2-2, the V gene TRBV4-1; 9 bases match TRBD2. CDR1 is MGHRA, CDR2 YSYEKL, per germline. V was pared by 1 base and J by 6 bases, with 6 bases of the junction left unmatched. CDR3 length: 16 residues. The CDR3 DNA reads as TGCGCCAGCAGCCAAGGAGCTAGCGGGACGGCCGGGGAGCTGTTTTTT. Protein sequence: CASSQGASGTAGELFF.

The rearrangement uses TRBV11-1 and TRBJ2-1, with 11 bases matching TRBD2. The V gene's germline CDR1 is SGHAT and CDR2 FQDESV (reference sequence). CDR3 length equals 16 residues. The junction had 4 bases not matched to a gene; V was cut back by 3 bases and J by 3 bases. The CDR3 protein is CASSFTSGSRYNEQFF. The CDR3 coding sequence is TGTGCCAGCAGCTTTACTAGCGGGAGTCGCTACAATGAGCAGTTCTTC.

This clone was detected many times. The chain is built from TRBV7-2 and TRBJ1-2, with a weak D call TRBD1 (5 bases). This CDR3 contains 16 residues. V dropped 5 bases and J dropped 0 bases, with 16 bases sitting between them. The germline gives CDR1 SGHTA, CDR2 FQGNSA. This CDR3 reads CASSAQFVTANYGYTF. DNA of the CDR3: TGTGCCAGCAGCGCGCAGTTCGTGACAGCTAACTATGGCTACACCTTC. The complete variable domain, with remaining parts taken from reference TRBV7-2 and TRBJ1-2, reads GAGVSQSPSNKVTEKGKDVELRCDPISGHTALYWYRQSLGQGLEFLIYFQGNSAPDKSGLPSDRFSAERTGGSVSTLTIQRTQQEDSAVYLCASSAQFVTANYGYTFGSGTRLTVV.

DNA for the CDR3: TGTGCCAGCAGTTTATCGTCCGGGCTGGGGAGGGCCAATGAGCAGTTCTTC. Its protein product is CASSLSSGLGRANEQFF. This chain joins TRBV27 and TRBJ2-1, with 7 bases matching TRBD2. The CDR3 extends over 17 amino acids. Germline V lookup: CDR1 MNHEY, CDR2 SMNVEV (reference sequence). Trimming at V came to 0 bases and at J to 6 bases, leaving 11 bases not matched to a gene.

V gene TRBV9 combines with J gene TRBJ1-4; D is uncertain. The length of the CDR3 is 15 residues. Germline CDR1 reads SGDLS; CDR2 reads YYNGEE. Trimming removed 0 bases from V and 3 bases from J, with 9 bases in between. CDR3 residues: CASSVGGVANEKLFF. The CDR3 DNA reads as TGTGCCAGCAGCGTAGGCGGTGTCGCTAATGAAAAACTGTTTTTT.

The V call is TRBV5-6, the J call TRBJ1-2, with 7 bases aligning to TRBD1. The V gene end was trimmed by 4 bases and the J gene end by 8 bases; junction bases not matched to a gene: 8. CDR3 length: 13 residues. CDR1 and CDR2 (germline): SGHDT, YYEEEE. Here the CDR3 DNA reads TGTGCCAGCAGCGTGGACAGGAATTGGGGCTACACCTTC. Protein product: CASSVDRNWGYTF.

This chain connects TRBV7-2 to TRBJ2-7; perhaps TRBD1 as D (7 bases). V lost 1 base, J lost 3 bases, and 10 bases lay in between. Germline V CDR1 and CDR2: SGHTA, FQGNSA. The CDR3 length is 14 residues. The CDR3 nucleotides read TGTGCCAGCAGCTTAGGGCAGGGGGGCTACGAGCAGTACTTC. This sequence encodes CASSLGQGGYEQYF. The variable domain in full, with the rest retrieved from reference TRBV7-2 and TRBJ2-7, is GAGVSQSPSNKVTEKGKDVELRCDPISGHTALYWYRQSLGQGLEFLIYFQGNSAPDKSGLPSDRFSAERTGGSVSTLTIQRTQQEDSAVYLCASSLGQGGYEQYFGPGTRLTVT.

The chain couples TRBV30 to TRBJ1-4, with TRBD1 as a possible D gene (5 bases). Germline V gives CDR1 GTSNPN, CDR2 SVGIG (reference sequence). Trimming stripped 6 bases from V and 8 bases from J, with 13 bases between. This CDR3 is 12 amino acids long. The CDR3 sequence: CACIQGQEKLFF. The DNA for the CDR3 is TGTGCCTGCATCCAGGGCCAGGAAAAACTGTTTTTT.

J is TRBJ2-3 and V is TRBV7-2, with 9 bases that match TRBD2. Germline values: CDR1 SGHTA, CDR2 FQGNSA. With V trimmed by 3 bases and J by 0 bases, 13 bases remained unmatched. The length of the CDR3 is 19 residues. This CDR3 is CASSFVLAGPYSSTDTQYF. In DNA, the CDR3 is TGTGCCAGCAGCTTCGTCCTAGCGGGGCCTTACAGTAGCACAGATACGCAGTATTTT.

As concerns this clone: At one end the junction does not follow the germline gene, possibly because of a read error. V gene TRBV7-7 combines with J gene TRBJ2-1; the match to TRBD2 covers 8 bases. The germline V gene encodes CDR1 SSHAT and CDR2 FNYEAQ (reference sequence). The CDR3 has 16 residues. This CDR3 is CASSSGGAGGWNEQFF. DNA of the CDR3: TGTGCTAGCAGCTCTGGAGGGGCGGGAGGTTGGAATGAGCAGTTCTTC.

The chain couples TRBV4-1 to TRBJ2-3; possible D gene TRBD2, 5 bases. The germline V gene encodes CDR1 MGHRA and CDR2 YSYEKL. The CDR3 length is 14 residues. Trimming stripped 4 bases from V and 1 base from J, with 9 bases between. The DNA of the CDR3 is TGCGCCAGCAGCCTCGTGAGGGGCACAGATACGCAGTATTTT. Protein: CASSLVRGTDTQYF.

The chain is built from TRBV28 and TRBJ2-7, with 9 bases identical to TRBD1. The CDR3 is made up of 15 amino acids. V lost 2 bases and J lost 6; bases outside the gene matches: 8. Germline V gene sequence: CDR1 MDHEN, CDR2 SYDVKM. CDR3 loop: CASSLTRQGGSEQYF. CDR3 DNA: TGTGCCAGCAGTTTAACCCGACAGGGGGGAAGCGAGCAGTACTTC.

This clone was seen just once. This sequence joins TRBV28 and TRBJ2-2, with TRBD2 matching over 8 bases. The CDR3 contains 15 residues. CDR1 and CDR2 (germline): MDHEN, SYDVKM. J was trimmed by 4 bases and V by 7 bases; bases with no gene match: 8. CDR3 sequence: CASTPLAGSTGELFF. The DNA of the CDR3 is TGTGCCAGCACCCCGTTAGCGGGGTCCACCGGGGAGCTGTTTTTT.

The CDR3 region is CASRRLRETQYF. The CDR3 nucleotides read TGTGCCAGCAGACGACTTCGGGAGACCCAGTACTTC. The chain combines TRBV11-3 with TRBJ2-5; no reliable D call. This CDR3 has 12 amino acids. CDR1 and CDR2 from the germline V gene are SGHNT and YENEEA. The V gene lost 6 bases and the J gene lost 5 bases, with 10 bases spanning the gap.

This chain uses TRBV11-2 with TRBJ2-7, with D unresolved. V was cut by 4 bases and J by 0 bases, with 4 bases left in between. The CDR3 covers 12 residues. The germline CDR1 and CDR2 sequences are SGHAT and FQNNGV. The CDR3 sequence: CASSSNSYEQYF. CDR3 sequence (DNA): TGTGCCAGCAGCTCCAACTCCTACGAGCAGTACTTC.

This chain connects TRBV4-3 to TRBJ2-1; 7 bases fit TRBD2. Germline-derived CDR1 and CDR2 are LGHNA and YSLEER. CDR3 length: 16 amino acids. V shed 0 bases, J shed 7 bases, and the junction held 9 bases outside the gene matches. The CDR3 region has the DNA TGCGCCAGCAGCCAAGATGGGACTACACCTACGAATGAGCAGTTCTTC. Its translation is CASSQDGTTPTNEQFF.